Listed below are T cell receptor beta chains from one sample, sequenced in a study of T cell changes during pregnancy in multiple sclerosis. Assay: immunoSEQ multiplex PCR; the TCRdb copy retains only in-frame clones and omits some. The table has about 51,000 clones, over 80% seen once. The sequencing here drew on CD4+ T cells from peripheral blood mononuclear cells, taken in the third trimester of pregnancy. Receptors were obtained from a female donor with multiple sclerosis, enrolled in a pregnancy study. Both conserved end residues are part of each CDR3. The order of the fields is J gene, clone size, D gene, V gene, CDR3 protein, CDR3 DNA. D genes are given only for firm matches. Only some rows state a clone size, as once, few, many or a class for expanded clones.

TRBJ2-7,once,TRBD2,TRBV11-2,CASSPLAGPLHEQYF,TGTGCCAGCAGCCCTTTAGCGGGACCCTTACACGAGCAGTACTTC
TRBJ1-4,NA,NA,TRBV2,CASSEDINEKLFF,TGTGCCAGCAGTGAGGACATTAATGAAAAACTGTTTTTT
TRBJ2-3,NA,TRBD2,TRBV28,CASRVAGLSTDTQYF,TGTGCCAGCAGGGTAGCGGGTTTGAGCACAGATACGCAGTATTTT
TRBJ2-7,NA,TRBD1,TRBV7-9,CASSFPGTGNYEQYF,TGTGCCAGCAGCTTCCCCGGGACAGGGAACTACGAGCAGTACTTC
TRBJ1-1,NA,TRBD1,TRBV7-2,CASSLPGTGGKAFF,TGTGCCAGCAGCTTACCCGGGACAGGGGGTAAAGCTTTCTTT
TRBJ2-7,NA,NA,TRBV28,CASSYGQLTYEQYF,TGTGCCAGCAGTTACGGACAGCTAACCTACGAGCAGTACTTC
TRBJ2-7,NA,NA,TRBV19,CASSIGGYEQYF,TGTGCCAGTAGTATCGGGGGCTACGAGCAGTACTTC
TRBJ2-3,NA,TRBD2,TRBV5-1,CASSHGTSVGLNTQYF,TGCGCCAGTAGCCACGGGACTAGCGTCGGGCTGAATACGCAGTATTTT
TRBJ2-7,NA,NA,TRBV7-6,CASRQEGVKCRGKNEQYF,TGTGCCAGCAGACAGGAAGGGGTCAAGTGCAGGGGTAAGAACGAGCAGTACTTC
TRBJ2-5,NA,TRBD1,TRBV10-3,CAISQTGEETQYF,TGTGCCATCAGCCAGACAGGGGAAGAGACCCAGTACTTC
TRBJ1-2,NA,NA,TRBV27,CASRHPGQVYGYTF,TGTGCCAGCAGACATCCGGGACAAGTCTATGGCTACACCTTC
TRBJ2-7,NA,NA,TRBV5-1,CASSRGGQTYEQYF,TGCGCCAGCAGCCGAGGAGGGCAAACCTACGAGCAGTACTTC
TRBJ1-5,NA,TRBD1,TRBV7-2,CASSRDRLQPQHF,TGTGCCAGCAGTCGGGACAGGCTACAGCCCCAGCATTTT
TRBJ1-3,NA,NA,TRBV28,CATTAGHSGNTIYF,TGTGCCACCACGGCAGGCCACTCTGGAAACACCATATATTTT
TRBJ1-5,few,NA,TRBV28,CASRMRGSNQPQHF,TGTGCCAGCAGGATGCGGGGATCCAATCAGCCCCAGCATTTT
TRBJ2-1,NA,TRBD2,TRBV27,CASSLLAGGGYNEQFF,TGTGCCAGCAGTCTCCTAGCGGGAGGGGGTTACAATGAGCAGTTCTTC
TRBJ2-3,NA,TRBD1,TRBV19,CASRQGADTQYF,TGTGCCAGTCGACAGGGGGCAGATACGCAGTATTTT
TRBJ1-6,NA,TRBD1,TRBV6-5,CASRRQGSDSPLHF,TGTGCCAGCAGAAGACAGGGGTCTGATTCACCCCTCCACTTT
TRBJ2-7,NA,TRBD1,TRBV18,CASSGLGTGLSEQYF,TGTGCCAGCTCAGGACTAGGGACAGGGTTATCCGAGCAGTACTTC
TRBJ2-7,NA,NA,TRBV7-7,CASSQDRTYEQYF,TGTGCTAGCAGCCAAGACAGGACCTACGAGCAGTACTTC
TRBJ2-6,NA,NA,TRBV2,CASSDRFSGANVLTF,TGTGCCAGCAGCGACAGATTCTCTGGGGCCAACGTCCTGACTTTC
TRBJ2-1,few,TRBD2,TRBV5-4,CASWRGGENEQFF,TGTGCCAGCTGGCGCGGGGGGGAGAATGAGCAGTTCTTC
TRBJ2-3,NA,TRBD2,TRBV6-5,CASSLLAESTDTQYF,TGTGCCAGCAGTCTACTAGCGGAGAGCACAGATACGCAGTATTTT
TRBJ2-7,NA,TRBD2,TRBV7-2,CASTLNRGDYEQYF,TGTGCCAGCACCCTCAACCGGGGGGACTACGAGCAGTACTTC
TRBJ1-2,NA,TRBD1,TRBV19,CASSTTGYGYTF,TGTGCCAGTAGTACGACAGGGTATGGCTACACCTTC
TRBJ1-1,NA,TRBD1,TRBV28,CASSDTDRGFEAFF,TGTGCCAGCAGTGATACGGACAGGGGGTTTGAAGCTTTCTTT
TRBJ2-1,NA,TRBD2,TRBV5-1,CASSPSGRLAVMGNEQFF,TGCGCCAGCAGCCCCTCCGGGCGACTAGCGGTTATGGGTAATGAGCAGTTCTTC
TRBJ2-1,NA,NA,TRBV18,CASSPGRTAIPFF,TGTGCCAGCTCACCAGGTAGGACAGCGATTCCGTTCTTC
TRBJ1-4,NA,NA,TRBV7-9,CASSFTGGGEKLFF,TGTGCCAGCAGCTTTACCGGCGGGGGCGAAAAACTGTTTTTT
TRBJ2-7,NA,TRBD1,TRBV19,CASSRDRGRHEQYF,TGTGCCAGTAGTAGGGACAGGGGGCGTCACGAGCAGTACTTC
TRBJ2-5,NA,TRBD2,TRBV27,CASSLRGTSGRRETQYF,TGTGCCAGCAGTTTAAGGGGGACTAGCGGGAGGCGAGAGACCCAGTACTTC
TRBJ2-7,NA,TRBD1,TRBV5-1,CASSLIPFGQGPAYEQYF,TGCGCCAGCAGCTTGATCCCCTTTGGACAGGGGCCCGCCTACGAGCAGTACTTC
TRBJ2-7,NA,TRBD1,TRBV19,CASSLRTGWNEQYF,TGTGCCAGTAGTCTCAGGACAGGGTGGAACGAGCAGTACTTC
TRBJ1-4,NA,NA,TRBV9,CASSVVTGPNEKLFF,TGTGCCAGCAGCGTAGTGACAGGACCTAATGAAAAACTGTTTTTT
TRBJ2-4,NA,TRBD2,TRBV28,CASTGTSGRGRQNIQYF,TGTGCCAGCACCGGGACTAGCGGGAGGGGCCGCCAAAACATTCAGTACTTC
TRBJ1-4,NA,TRBD1,TRBV7-2,CASSSQTGPNEKLFF,TGTGCCAGCAGCTCACAGACAGGGCCTAATGAAAAACTGTTTTTT
TRBJ2-1,NA,TRBD2,TRBV11-3,CASSPSGSFAEQFF,TGTGCCAGCAGCCCTAGCGGGAGTTTCGCTGAGCAGTTCTTC
TRBJ2-1,NA,NA,TRBV5-6,CASSLGRLVERQFF,TGTGCCAGCAGCTTGGGGCGACTAGTAGAAAGGCAGTTCTTC
TRBJ1-2,NA,NA,TRBV2,CASSESGRPSHGYTF,TGTGCCAGCAGTGAATCAGGGAGGCCGTCTCATGGCTACACCTTC
TRBJ1-4,NA,NA,TRBV19,CASSTTVDEKLFF,TGTGCCAGTAGTACCACAGTGGATGAAAAACTGTTTTTT
TRBJ1-4,NA,NA,TRBV28,CASRNGFDEKLFF,TGTGCCAGCAGGAACGGGTTTGATGAAAAACTGTTTTTT
TRBJ2-1,NA,NA,TRBV5-6,CASSSASGYNEQFF,TGTGCCAGCAGCTCCGCAAGCGGCTACAATGAGCAGTTCTTC
TRBJ2-7,NA,TRBD1,TRBV27,CASSLSFGQGSSYEQYF,TGTGCCAGCAGCCTAAGCTTCGGACAGGGGAGCTCCTACGAGCAGTACTTC
TRBJ1-1,once,NA,TRBV9,CASSVAAGPNTEAFF,TGTGCCAGCAGCGTAGCAGCGGGGCCGAACACTGAAGCTTTCTTT
TRBJ1-1,NA,NA,TRBV7-2,CASSLAPGPRRAFF,TGTGCCAGCAGCTTAGCCCCAGGGCCGAGACGGGCTTTCTTT
TRBJ1-4,NA,TRBD1,TRBV29-1,CSVRRGATNEKLFF,TGCAGCGTCCGCAGGGGGGCAACTAATGAAAAACTGTTTTTT
TRBJ2-2,few,NA,TRBV7-8,CASSRGPGELFF,TGTGCCAGCAGCCGGGGTCCCGGGGAGCTGTTTTTT
TRBJ1-1,NA,TRBD1,TRBV7-2,CASTETGPRSEAFF,TGTGCCAGCACCGAGACAGGGCCGAGGAGTGAAGCTTTCTTT
TRBJ2-1,NA,NA,TRBV4-2,CASSRSGTGVLLAGRHEQFF,TGTGCCAGCAGCCGGTCCGGGACAGGGGTTTTACTAGCGGGACGGCATGAGCAGTTCTTC
TRBJ2-7,NA,NA,TRBV5-1,CASSSGDSTGGYEQYF,TGCGCCAGCAGCTCTGGAGACTCAACTGGCGGCTACGAGCAGTACTTC
TRBJ2-1,NA,TRBD1,TRBV6-5,CASQGTGGYNEQFF,TGTGCCAGCCAGGGGACAGGGGGTTACAATGAGCAGTTCTTC
TRBJ2-3,NA,TRBD2,TRBV5-6,CASSLLAGGQGTDTQYF,TGTGCCAGCAGCTTGTTAGCGGGAGGGCAGGGCACAGATACGCAGTATTTT
TRBJ2-5,NA,TRBD2,TRBV10-3,CAISDPSGQETQYF,TGTGCCATCAGTGACCCTAGCGGCCAAGAGACCCAGTACTTC
TRBJ2-7,NA,NA,TRBV5-1,CASRQENFYEQYF,TGCGCCAGCAGACAGGAGAATTTTTACGAGCAGTACTTC
TRBJ2-7,NA,NA,TRBV27,CASSRGGISYEQYF,TGTGCCAGCAGTAGGGGGGGCATATCCTACGAGCAGTACTTC